The text below deals with one T cell receptor (beta chain). Antigen: not known. Germline V gene sequence: CDR1 SGDLS, CDR2 YYNGEE. The CDR3 length is 15 residues. With a J-beta primer mix and a sample-barcoded 5' primer, a second PCR ran about 6 to 11 cycles. Researchers report that a template-switch adaptor with 12 random nucleotides tagged each cDNA molecule. Each single sample gave us at least 2.5 million CDR3-containing paired-end reads. Using its own MiXCR run on the 5' RACE reads, TCRdb lists one record per CDR3 protein. The sample has approximately 800,000 distinct CDR3 sequences; around half are singletons. This specimen comes from a study of blood T cells in healthy people across ages. Study observations and caveats: Any conclusive comparison of naive versus antigen-experienced cells was prevented by using unsorted PBMCs.

PBMCs were isolated at a quantity of at least 6 million per sample. Sequencing was performed on blood. The chain couples TRBV9 to TRBJ2-1, with D tentatively TRBD2 (6 bases). The DNA matches TRBJ2-7 better at its end, which makes the J call doubtful. The clonotype originates from an elderly man in good health. The CDR3 coding sequence is TGTGCCAGCAGCGTAGAGTTCGCGGGGTACAATGAGCAGTACTTC. Amino acid sequence: CASSVEFAGYNEQYF.